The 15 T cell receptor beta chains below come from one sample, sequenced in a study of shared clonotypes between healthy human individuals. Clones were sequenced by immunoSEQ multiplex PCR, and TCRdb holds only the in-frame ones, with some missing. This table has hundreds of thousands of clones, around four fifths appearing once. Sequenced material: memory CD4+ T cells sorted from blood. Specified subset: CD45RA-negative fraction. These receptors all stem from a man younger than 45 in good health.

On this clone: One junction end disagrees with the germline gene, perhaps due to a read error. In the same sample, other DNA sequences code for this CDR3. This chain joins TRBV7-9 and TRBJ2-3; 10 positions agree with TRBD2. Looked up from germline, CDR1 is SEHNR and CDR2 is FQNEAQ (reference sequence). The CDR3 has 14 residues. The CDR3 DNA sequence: TGCGCCAGCAGCCCCGGACTAGCGGCAGATACGCAGTATTTT. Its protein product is CASSPGLAADTQYF. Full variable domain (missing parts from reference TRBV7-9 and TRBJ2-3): DTGVSQNPRHKITKRGQNVTFRCDPISEHNRLYWYRQTLGQGPEFLTYFQNEAQLEKSRLLSDRFSAERPKGSFSTLEIQRTEQGDSAMYLCASSPGLAADTQYFGPGTRLTVL.

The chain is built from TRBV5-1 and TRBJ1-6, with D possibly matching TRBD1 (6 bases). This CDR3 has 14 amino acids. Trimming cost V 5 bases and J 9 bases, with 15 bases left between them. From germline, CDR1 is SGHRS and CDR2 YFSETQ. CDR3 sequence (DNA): TGCGCCAGCAGATCTGAGGGGGTAGGTTCACCCCTCCACTTT. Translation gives CASRSEGVGSPLHF.

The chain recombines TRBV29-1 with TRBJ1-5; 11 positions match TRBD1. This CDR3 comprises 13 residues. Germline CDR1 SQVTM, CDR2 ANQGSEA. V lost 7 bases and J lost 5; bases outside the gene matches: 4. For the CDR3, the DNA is TGCAGCGCTGGGACAGGGGGGGATCAGCCCCAGCATTTT. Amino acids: CSAGTGGDQPQHF.

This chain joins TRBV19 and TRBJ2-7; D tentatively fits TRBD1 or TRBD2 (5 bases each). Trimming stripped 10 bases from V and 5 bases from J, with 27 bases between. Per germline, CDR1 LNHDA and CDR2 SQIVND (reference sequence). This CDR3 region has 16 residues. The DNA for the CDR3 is TGTGCCACCCTCCGGGACGCGGGCGCAACGGCCAACGAGCAGTACTTC. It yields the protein CATLRDAGATANEQYF.

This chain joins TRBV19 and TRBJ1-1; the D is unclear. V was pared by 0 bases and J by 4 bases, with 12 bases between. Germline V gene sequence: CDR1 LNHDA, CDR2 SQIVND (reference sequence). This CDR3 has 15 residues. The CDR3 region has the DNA TGTGCCAGTAGTATAGACGACTACCGGCCCACTGAAGCTTTCTTT. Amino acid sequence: CASSIDDYRPTEAFF.

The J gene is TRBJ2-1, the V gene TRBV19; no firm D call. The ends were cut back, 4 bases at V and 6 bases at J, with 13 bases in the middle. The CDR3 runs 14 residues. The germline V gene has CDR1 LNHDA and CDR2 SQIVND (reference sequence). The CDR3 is CASSKGLTGNEQFF. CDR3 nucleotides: TGTGCCAGTAGTAAAGGGCTAACGGGCAATGAGCAGTTCTTC.

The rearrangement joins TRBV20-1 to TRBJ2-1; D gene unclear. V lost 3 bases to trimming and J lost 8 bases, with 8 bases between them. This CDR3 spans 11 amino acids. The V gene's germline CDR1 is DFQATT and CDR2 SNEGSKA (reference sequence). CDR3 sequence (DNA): TGCAGTGCTAGTGTAGGTTATGAGCAGTTCTTC. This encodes CSASVGYEQFF.

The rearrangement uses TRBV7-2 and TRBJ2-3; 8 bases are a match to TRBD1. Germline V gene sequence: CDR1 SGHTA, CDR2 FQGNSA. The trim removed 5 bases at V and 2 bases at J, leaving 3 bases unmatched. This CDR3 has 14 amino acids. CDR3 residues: CASSRDRFTDTQYF. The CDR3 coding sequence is TGTGCCAGCAGCCGGGACAGGTTCACAGATACGCAGTATTTT.

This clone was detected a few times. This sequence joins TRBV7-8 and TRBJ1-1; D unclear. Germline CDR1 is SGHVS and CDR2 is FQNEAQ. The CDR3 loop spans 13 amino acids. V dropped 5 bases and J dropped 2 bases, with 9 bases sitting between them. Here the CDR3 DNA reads TGTGCCAGCAGCCCCGGACCAAACACTGAAGCTTTCTTT. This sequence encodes CASSPGPNTEAFF.

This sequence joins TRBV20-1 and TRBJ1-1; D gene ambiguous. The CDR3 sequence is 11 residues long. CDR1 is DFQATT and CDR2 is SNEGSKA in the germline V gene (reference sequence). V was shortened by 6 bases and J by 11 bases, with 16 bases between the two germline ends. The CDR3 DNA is TGCAGTGCGCCCATGGGTCTAGGTGCTTTCTTT. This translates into CSAPMGLGAFF.

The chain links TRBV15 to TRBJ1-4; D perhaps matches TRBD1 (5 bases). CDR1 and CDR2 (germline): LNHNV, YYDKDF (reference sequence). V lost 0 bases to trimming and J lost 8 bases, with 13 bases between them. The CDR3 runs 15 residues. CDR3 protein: CATSRDGGVGEKLFF. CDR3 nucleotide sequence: TGTGCCACCAGCAGAGATGGAGGGGTCGGGGAAAAACTGTTTTTT.

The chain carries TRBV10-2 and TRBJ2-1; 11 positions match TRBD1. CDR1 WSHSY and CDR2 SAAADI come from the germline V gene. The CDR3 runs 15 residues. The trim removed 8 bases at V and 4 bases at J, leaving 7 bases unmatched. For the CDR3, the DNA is TGCGCCAGCTCTACCGGGACAGGGGGTTACAATGAGCAGTTCTTC. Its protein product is CASSTGTGGYNEQFF.

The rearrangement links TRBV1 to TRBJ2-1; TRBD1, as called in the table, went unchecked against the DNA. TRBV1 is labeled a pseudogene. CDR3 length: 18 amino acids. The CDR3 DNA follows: TGCACCAGCAGCCAAGATTTTCAGGGCCCGAGCTCCTACAATGAGCAGTTCTTC. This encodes CTSSQDFQGPSSYNEQFF.

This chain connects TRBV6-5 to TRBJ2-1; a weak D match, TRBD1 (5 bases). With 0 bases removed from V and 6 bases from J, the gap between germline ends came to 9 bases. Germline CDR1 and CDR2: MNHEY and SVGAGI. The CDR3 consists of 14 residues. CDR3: CASSYSPRANEQFF. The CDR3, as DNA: TGTGCCAGCAGTTACTCGCCCAGGGCCAATGAGCAGTTCTTC.

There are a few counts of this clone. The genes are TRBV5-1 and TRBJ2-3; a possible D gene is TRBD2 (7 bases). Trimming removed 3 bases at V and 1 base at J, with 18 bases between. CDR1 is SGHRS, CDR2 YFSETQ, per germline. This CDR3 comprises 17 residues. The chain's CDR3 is CASSSTRGRAGTDTQYF. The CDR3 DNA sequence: TGCGCCAGCAGCTCTACAAGGGGGAGGGCCGGCACAGATACGCAGTATTTT.